The present entry profiles one T cell receptor beta chain with its context. The sample originates from a study of blood T cell repertoires in COVID-19. This table comes from immunoSEQ multiplex PCR, and its TCRdb copy is limited to in-frame clones, with some not included. The table lists 210,000 or so clones, more than 70% of them singletons. Germline V gives CDR1 SNHLY, CDR2 FYNNEI. The ends were cut back, 4 bases at V and 4 bases at J, with 14 bases in the middle. This CDR3 region has 15 residues. The rearrangement links TRBV2 to TRBJ1-5, with no clear D. The sequence was collected from a man between 25 and 39 years old with acute COVID-19. Sequencing input: PBMCs or T cells enriched from blood (not recorded which). CDR3 loop: CASSASTGKNQPQHF. The CDR3 DNA reads TGTGCCAGCAGTGCTTCGACGGGGAAGAATCAGCCCCAGCATTTT.